This T cell receptor (beta chain) is drawn from a study of beta chain features in type 1 diabetes. Study results and limitations: TCRB CDR3 length was moderately but significantly reduced in all four CD4+ subsets of Type 1 diabetes patients.

Turning to this clone: Antigen unknown.

Isolated RNA was reverse transcribed in full, so expressed TCRB transcripts were sequenced. TCRdb's table, derived via immunoSEQ multiplex PCR, lists solely in-frame clones and lacks some. The table includes more than 550,000 clones, over 11% detected once. From germline, CDR1 is SGHTA and CDR2 FQGNSA. The V and J ends lost 2 bases and 13 bases respectively, with 12 bases between them. This CDR3 is built from 13 residues. The origin of this receptor is a man aged 18 to 30 with type 1 diabetes. J is TRBJ1-6 and V is TRBV7-2; D call uncertain. The sequencing sample was made of naive CD4+ T cells from blood. The CDR3 reads CASSLQVSVPLHF. CDR3 sequence (DNA): TGTGCCAGCAGCTTACAGGTTAGCGTGCCCCTCCACTTT.